The 3 T cell receptor beta chains below were found in one sample sequenced in a study of blood T cells in healthy people across ages. It was with a sample-barcoded 5' primer and a J-beta primer mix that a second PCR of roughly 7 to 11 cycles was run. TCRdb fed the 5' RACE reads into MiXCR, producing one record per CDR3 protein. The table lists hundreds of thousands of distinct CDR3 sequences, 46% of them singletons. Sequencing used blood. The receptors here all came from a man older than 75 in good health.

The gene calls are TRBV20-1 and TRBJ2-1, with D maybe TRBD2 (5 bases). In germline, CDR1 is DFQATT, CDR2 SNEGSKA (reference sequence). The germline V and J ends were trimmed by 4 bases and 10 bases, with 11 bases remaining between them. This CDR3 has 11 residues. The CDR3 is CSATDGKEQFF. CDR3 DNA: TGCAGTGCTACGGACGGGAAAGAGCAGTTCTTC.

This chain connects TRBV7-9 to TRBJ2-7, with D perhaps TRBD2 (5 bases). The CDR3 length is 12 residues. The germline CDR1 and CDR2 sequences are SEHNR and FQNEAQ (reference sequence). V was clipped by 7 bases and J by 5 bases, with 12 bases between them. Here the CDR3 DNA reads TGTGCCAGCAACATGGGGAGCGACGAGCAGTACTTC. This gives the protein CASNMGSDEQYF.

The V gene is TRBV3-1, the J gene TRBJ2-2; the D is unclear. In germline, CDR1 is LGHDT, CDR2 YNNKEL (reference sequence). The CDR3 is made up of 13 amino acids. Deletions cut 6 bases from V and 10 bases from J, with 15 bases between. The CDR3 coding sequence is TGTGCCAGCAGATACCCGGACCACGAGGAGCTGTTTTTT. Amino acid sequence: CASRYPDHEELFF. Filled out from reference TRBV3-1 and TRBJ2-2, the complete variable domain reads DTAVSQTPKYLVTQMGNDKSIKCEQNLGHDTMYWYKQDSKKFLKIMFSYNNKELIINETVPNRFSPKSPDKAHLNLHINSLELGDSAVYFCASRYPDHEELFFGEGSRLTVL.